The 14 T cell receptor beta chains in this list originate from one sample, sequenced in a study of response to subunit inactivated influenza vaccine. TCRdb re-derived calls from the RT-PCR reads in MiXCR, one entry per CDR3 protein. Of 650,000 to 850,000 distinct CDR3 sequences in the sample, roughly 14% were seen once. The sequenced sample was PBMCs from blood, obtained 14 days before vaccination. The source is a man over 45 who received an inactivated influenza vaccine.

This clonotype has at least ten counts. The CDR3 region has the DNA TGTGCCAGCAGTGGTCTTCAGGGCCCAGATACGCAGTATTTT. Translation: CASSGLQGPDTQYF. V usage is TRBV2 and J usage is TRBJ2-3; a possible D gene is TRBD1 (5 bases). The CDR3 is 14 amino acids. Germline values: CDR1 SNHLY, CDR2 FYNNEI. Trimming removed 4 bases from V and 4 bases from J, with 12 bases in between. Full variable domain (outside the CDR3, taken from reference TRBV2 and TRBJ2-3): EPEVTQTPSHQVTQMGQEVILRCVPISNHLYFYWYRQILGQKVEFLVSFYNNEISEKSEIFDDQFSVERPDGSNFTLKIRSTKLEDSAMYFCASSGLQGPDTQYFGPGTRLTVL.

To note about this clonotype: Mismatch with germline at one junction end may stem from a read error. This chain connects TRBV7-2 to TRBJ2-3; no firm D call. The CDR3 contains 15 residues. CDR1 and CDR2 from the germline V gene are SGHTA and FQGNSA. The DNA of the CDR3 is TGTGCCAGCAGCTTAAAGCGAAAGCCCACAGATACGAAGTATTTT. Protein product: CASSLKRKPTDTKYF.

This clonotype was seen many times. The chain is built from TRBV5-1 and TRBJ2-7; TRBD1 agrees at 10 bases. J gave up 4 bases and V 4 bases, and 5 bases lay outside the gene matches. Germline V gene data show CDR1 as SGHRS and CDR2 as YFSETQ. The CDR3 has 14 residues. The CDR3 is CASSPPGQGYEQYF. The CDR3 region has the DNA TGCGCCAGCAGCCCCCCGGGACAGGGGTACGAGCAGTACTTC.

This sequence joins TRBV19 and TRBJ2-2, with TRBD2 identical over 7 bases. The CDR3 is 14 amino acids. Germline V gene data show CDR1 as LNHDA and CDR2 as SQIVND (reference sequence). V lost 5 bases to trimming and J lost 7 bases; unmatched junction nucleotides: 7. CDR3 protein: CASSVGPSGGELFF. The DNA for the CDR3 is TGTGCCAGTAGTGTTGGACCTAGCGGCGGGGAGCTGTTTTTT.

The rearrangement links TRBV25-1 to TRBJ1-4; D unresolved. CDR3 length: 12 amino acids. Germline assignment: CDR1 MGHDK and CDR2 SYGVNS. V was trimmed by 2 bases and J by 13 bases, leaving 11 bases between them. The chain's CDR3 is CASSEGGPGLFF. For the CDR3, the DNA is TGTGCCAGCAGTGAAGGAGGGCCCGGACTGTTTTTT.

This clonotype came up many times. The chain uses TRBV27 and TRBJ2-3, with 7 bases that match TRBD1. V dropped 6 bases and J dropped 1; count of bases not matched to a gene: 7. This CDR3 spans 15 amino acids. The germline CDR1 and CDR2 sequences are MNHEY and SMNVEV (reference sequence). CDR3 sequence reads: CASSFADRGTDTQYF. CDR3 nucleotide sequence: TGTGCCAGCAGCTTCGCCGACAGGGGCACAGATACGCAGTATTTT.

The chain is built from TRBV7-2 and TRBJ2-6, with D perhaps matching TRBD2 (6 bases). Per germline, CDR1 SGHTA and CDR2 FQGNSA. The germline V and J ends were trimmed by 5 bases and 0 bases, with 8 bases remaining between them. The CDR3 length is 15 residues. CDR3 sequence reads: CASSIGGSGANVLTF. The CDR3 region has the DNA TGTGCCAGCAGCATCGGGGGCTCTGGGGCCAACGTCCTGACTTTC.

The sample holds a few counts of this clonotype. This chain links TRBV14 with TRBJ2-1; the match to TRBD2 covers 8 bases. Trimming cost V 2 bases and J 15 bases; bases outside gene matches: 9. This CDR3 has 13 amino acids. Germline CDR1 is SGHDN and CDR2 is FVKESK. CDR3 sequence reads: CASSQPPGTRLFF. CDR3 sequence (DNA): TGTGCCAGCAGCCAACCGCCCGGGACTAGGTTGTTCTTC.

This chain connects TRBV3-1 to TRBJ2-1, with 16 bases identical to TRBD2. The V gene's germline CDR1 is LGHDT and CDR2 YNNKEL (reference sequence). Losses at the gene ends were 4 bases for V and 4 bases for J; bases not matched to a gene: 4. The length of the CDR3 is 17 residues. CDR3 bases: TGTGCCAGCAGCCGAGGGACTAGCGGGGGGGGTTACAATGAGCAGTTCTTC. It is translated as CASSRGTSGGGYNEQFF.

This clonotype was seen ten or more times. V is TRBV12-3 or TRBV12-4 and J is TRBJ2-1; 7 bases fit TRBD2. J was trimmed by 4 bases and V by 3 bases; bases with no gene match: 9. This CDR3 is 16 amino acids long. The CDR3 region has the DNA TGTGCCAGCAGTTTTCCGCCCAGCGGGAAATACAATGAGCAGTTCTTC. Residues: CASSFPPSGKYNEQFF.

Many counts were recorded for this clonotype. The genes are TRBV5-1 and TRBJ1-3; no clear D. This CDR3 has 12 amino acids. Deletions cut 4 bases from V and 0 bases from J, with 2 bases between. CDR1 SGHRS and CDR2 YFSETQ come from the germline V gene. The CDR3, as DNA: TGCGCCAGCAGCCTCTCTGGAAACACCATATATTTT. As protein: CASSLSGNTIYF.

The rearrangement uses TRBV24-1 and TRBJ2-1; 14 bases line up with TRBD2. This CDR3 comprises 16 residues. V shed 5 bases, J shed 9 bases, and the junction held 8 bases outside the gene matches. In germline, CDR1 is KGHDR, CDR2 SFDVKD. CDR3 region: CATSAGTSGSLSEQFF. DNA of the CDR3: TGTGCCACCAGTGCGGGGACTAGCGGGAGCCTCAGTGAGCAGTTCTTC.

The genes are TRBV5-1 and TRBJ2-7; 8 bases agree with TRBD1. V dropped 7 bases and J dropped 3; count of bases not matched to a gene: 3. This CDR3 has 12 amino acids. Germline lookup yields CDR1 SGHRS and CDR2 YFSETQ. This chain's CDR3 is CASLGQVYEQYF. The CDR3 DNA is TGCGCCAGCTTGGGACAGGTCTACGAGCAGTACTTC. The complete variable domain, with remaining parts taken from reference TRBV5-1 and TRBJ2-7, reads KAGVTQTPRYLIKTRGQQVTLSCSPISGHRSVSWYQQTPGQGLQFLFEYFSETQRNKGNFPGRFSGRQFSNSRSEMNVSTLELGDSALYLCASLGQVYEQYFGPGTRLTVT.

This clonotype has a handful of counts. The CDR3 spells CASSLARGNKETQYF. For the CDR3, the DNA is TGTGCCAGCAGCTTAGCGAGGGGGAACAAAGAGACCCAGTACTTC. The V call is TRBV7-6, the J call TRBJ2-5; tentative D call: TRBD1 (6 bases). Trimming left V 0 bases short and J 3 bases short, with 11 bases between. CDR1 and CDR2 from the germline V gene are SGHVS and FNYEAQ. The CDR3 sequence is 15 residues long.